This T cell receptor (beta chain) is drawn from a study of molecular identifiers for immune sequencing clone quantification. Study background: Replicate experiments took RNA from roughly 18,000 or 92,000 naive CD8 cells, divided it five ways and sequenced four.

CDR3 length: 14 amino acids. CDR1 and CDR2 (germline): MNHEY, SMNVEV (reference sequence). V dropped 3 bases and J dropped 5; count of bases not matched to a gene: 7. General study findings and limits: Clonotypes topping 20 RNA copies carried over 99% of effector molecules but under 1% of naive ones.

A CD8+CD4-CCR7+CD45RA+ phenotype served as the sorting definition for naive CD8 T cells. A remark on this clonotype: The antigen remains undetermined. A read error may be the cause here, since a much bigger clone is one base away.

Previously described methods and listed TCR primers were employed for the bulk TCR libraries. A single record per CDR3 protein comes from TCRdb applying MiXCR to the PCR reads. Of approximately 90,000 distinct CDR3 sequences listed, 21% are singletons. Material: naive CD8+ T cells from blood, with Jurkat cell RNA spiked in. Sample subset: FACS-sorted CD8+CD4-CCR7+CD45RA+ naive T cells. This clonotype was sampled from a human donor in good health. Some libraries in this study had Jurkat cell RNA spiked in. The rearrangement joins TRBV27 to TRBJ2-7; 7 bases fit TRBD2. CDR3 in amino acids: CASSFNGGGDEQYF. CDR3 bases: TGTGCCAGCAGTTTTAACGGTGGGGGGGACGAGCAGTACTTC.